This T cell receptor (beta chain) was retrieved from a study of cytomegalovirus exposure and HLA in healthy donors. Germline V gene sequence: CDR1 MNHNS, CDR2 SASEGT. CDR3 length: 14 amino acids. The V gene end was trimmed by 7 bases and the J gene end by 3 bases; junction bases not matched to a gene: 7. Primers included in the PCR were 60 Vbeta and 13 Jbeta primers. Here immunoSEQ multiplex PCR was the method, and the copy in TCRdb shows in-frame clones only, minus some. The sample has tens of thousands of clones, about 78% seen once; the top ten hold 9.5% to 13%. This clone has a handful of counts. Its antigen remains unknown. Findings and limits, study-wide: The later analysis indicated that the majority of CMV-associated TCR beta chains appeared HLA-restricted.

The specimen sequenced was PBMCs. V gene TRBV6-1 combines with J gene TRBJ1-1; 8 bases fit TRBD1. This receptor was obtained from a woman aged 40-49 years in good health and CMV-seropositive. The CDR3 reads CASTPGGTYTEAFF. The DNA for the CDR3 is TGTGCCAGCACCCCAGGGGGCACTTACACTGAAGCTTTCTTT.